The 30 T cell receptor beta chains listed next were all sequenced from one sample in a study of T cells in localized non-small cell lung cancer. The table came from immunoSEQ multiplex PCR; TCRdb's copy has only in-frame clones and leaves some out. This sample has about 78,000 clones, with just under 85% found just once. This sample comprised peripheral blood, obtained before any cancer treatment. These receptors all come from a man aged 40 to 70 with stage I lung adenocarcinoma.

This chain links TRBV19 with TRBJ1-2, with 7 bases matching TRBD1. From germline, CDR1 is LNHDA and CDR2 SQIVND (reference sequence). Trimming took 5 bases from V and 10 from J; bases not matched to a gene: 16. The CDR3 contains 15 residues. The CDR3 DNA sequence: TGTGCCAGTAGTGAACGGGACAGACCCCCTATGGACTACACCTTC. Its protein product is CASSERDRPPMDYTF.

This clone was seen a single time. The chain joins TRBV10-2 to TRBJ2-1; 7 nucleotides match TRBD2. This CDR3 is 15 amino acids long. CDR1 and CDR2 from the germline V gene are WSHSY and SAAADI. The trim removed 10 bases at V and 0 bases at J, leaving 9 bases unmatched. Here the CDR3 reads CATYTGLGSYNEQFF. In DNA form, the CDR3 reads TGCGCCACCTATACTGGACTAGGCTCCTACAATGAGCAGTTCTTC.

V usage is TRBV7-2 and J usage is TRBJ2-2; TRBD1 is a possible D gene (6 bases). The CDR3 totals 15 residues. CDR1 SGHTA and CDR2 FQGNSA come from the germline V gene. V lost 3 bases and J 1 base, leaving 9 bases between the germline ends. CDR3 sequence reads: CASSLYRVNTGELFF. The CDR3, as DNA: TGTGCCAGCAGCTTGTACAGGGTGAACACCGGGGAGCTGTTTTTT.

This sequence joins TRBV7-2 and TRBJ1-1; a possible D gene is TRBD1 (5 bases). The CDR3 spans 15 residues. Germline CDR1 and CDR2: SGHTA and FQGNSA. Trimming pared 0 bases from V and 4 bases from J, leaving 12 bases between. The CDR3 DNA is TGTGCCAGCAGCTTAGCGGCCTCAAGGGGCACTGAAGCTTTCTTT. Residues: CASSLAASRGTEAFF.

V and J are TRBV11-2 and TRBJ2-7; D is possibly TRBD2 (5 bases). Trimming left V 5 bases short and J 1 base short, with 18 bases between. The CDR3 totals 16 residues. The germline CDR1 and CDR2 sequences are SGHAT and FQNNGV. The CDR3 loop is CASSRGGGSVSYEQYF. For the CDR3, the DNA is TGTGCCAGCAGCCGAGGAGGTGGGTCTGTTTCCTACGAGCAGTACTTC.

This clone was seen only once. The rearrangement links TRBV5-4 to TRBJ2-5; D might be TRBD2 (5 bases). The CDR3 runs to 16 residues. The germline gives CDR1 SGHNT, CDR2 YYREEE (reference sequence). The V end was cut by 1 base, the J end by 4 bases, with 17 bases between. The CDR3 protein is CASSLPTGFGVETQYF. CDR3 sequence (DNA): TGTGCCAGCAGCTTGCCGACGGGGTTCGGGGTAGAGACCCAGTACTTC. The variable domain in full, completed from reference TRBV5-4 and TRBJ2-5, reads ETGVTQSPTHLIKTRGQQVTLRCSSQSGHNTVSWYQQALGQGPQFIFQYYREEENGRGNFPPRFSGLQFPNYSSELNVNALELDDSALYLCASSLPTGFGVETQYFGPGTRLLVL.

J is TRBJ2-2 and V is TRBV6-1; TRBD2 matches at 10 bases. This CDR3 comprises 15 residues. CDR1 is MNHNS and CDR2 is SASEGT in the germline V gene. The trim removed 7 bases at V and 4 bases at J, leaving 6 bases unmatched. The chain's CDR3 is CASKAGGPGTGELFF. The CDR3 DNA is TGTGCCAGCAAAGCGGGAGGGCCGGGCACCGGGGAGCTGTTTTTT.

The V gene is TRBV7-9, the J gene TRBJ1-2; TRBD1 matches at 12 bases. The CDR3 is made up of 17 amino acids. The germline V gene has CDR1 SEHNR and CDR2 FQNEAQ (reference sequence). After removal of 5 bases from V and 5 bases from J, the junction contained 12 bases not matched to a gene. This CDR3 reads CASSRTGTGGEIYGYTF. The DNA for the CDR3 is TGTGCCAGCAGCAGAACCGGGACAGGGGGCGAAATATATGGCTACACCTTC.

The chain employs TRBV7-2 and TRBJ1-1; tentative D call: TRBD1 (5 bases). This CDR3 has 15 residues. Germline lookup yields CDR1 SGHTA and CDR2 FQGNSA. The V end was cut by 5 bases, the J end by 1 base, with 14 bases between. CDR3 DNA sequence: TGTGCCAGCAGCCTGAGACAGATTCAGAACACTGAAGCTTTCTTT. It codes for CASSLRQIQNTEAFF.

This clone occurred many times. The gene calls are TRBV6-1 and TRBJ1-1; no clear D gene. Germline CDR1 MNHNS, CDR2 SASEGT. Trimming took 5 bases from V and 4 from J, leaving 5 bases between them. The CDR3 spans 11 residues. The CDR3 DNA sequence: TGTGCCAGCAGTTGGAGCACTGAAGCTTTCTTT. Amino acids: CASSWSTEAFF.

The chain combines TRBV19 with TRBJ1-5; D not certain. V lost 3 bases and J lost 1, with 4 bases in between. This CDR3 region has 13 residues. The germline CDR1 and CDR2 sequences are LNHDA and SQIVND (reference sequence). The CDR3 bases are TGTGCCAGTAGTATGGAAAGCAATCAGCCCCAGCATTTT. It specifies CASSMESNQPQHF.

V usage is TRBV6-1 and J usage is TRBJ2-3, with D possibly TRBD2 on 6 matching bases. V shed 8 bases and J shed 2 bases, with 17 bases lying between them. The length of the CDR3 is 15 residues. CDR1 is MNHNS, CDR2 SASEGT, per germline. CDR3 sequence (DNA): TGTGCCAGCTTCCGGCGGGAACTGGTCACAGATACGCAGTATTTT. As protein: CASFRRELVTDTQYF.

The V gene is TRBV7-9, the J gene TRBJ2-2; TRBD2 matches at 12 bases. This CDR3 has 15 amino acids. Germline assignment: CDR1 SEHNR and CDR2 FQNEAQ (reference sequence). After removal of 5 bases from V and 6 bases from J, the junction contained 4 bases not matched to a gene. As DNA, the CDR3 is TGTGCCAGCAGCGCTAGCGGGAGGGCCCCCGGGGAGCTGTTTTTT. Protein: CASSASGRAPGELFF.

This clone has ten or more counts. The chain uses TRBV9 and TRBJ2-1, with a tentative D call TRBD1 (5 bases). V was clipped by 3 bases and J by 7 bases, with 5 bases between them. The CDR3 contains 11 residues. Looked up from germline, CDR1 is SGDLS and CDR2 is YYNGEE. CDR3 nucleotides: TGTGCCAGCAGCGCAGGGAATGAGCAGTTCTTC. Translating it yields CASSAGNEQFF.

The genes are TRBV6-6 and TRBJ2-1; 7 positions agree with TRBD1. The CDR3 length is 15 residues. From germline, CDR1 is MNHNY and CDR2 SVGAGI (reference sequence). The ends lost 0 bases at V and 6 bases at J; junction bases unmatched: 5. In nucleotides, the CDR3 is TGTGCCAGCAGTTACTCCAGGGGGATAACCAATGAGCAGTTCTTC. Protein product: CASSYSRGITNEQFF.

The chain is built from TRBV7-2 and TRBJ1-2, with TRBD1 identical over 7 bases. This CDR3 has 16 residues. J lost 7 bases, V lost 2 bases, and 13 bases had no gene match. The germline gives CDR1 SGHTA, CDR2 FQGNSA. CDR3 protein: CASSLSGTAFRGGYTF. As DNA, the CDR3 is TGTGCCAGCAGCTTATCTGGGACAGCATTTAGGGGTGGCTACACCTTC.

This clone was counted a single time. The rearrangement joins TRBV27 to TRBJ2-7; D is possibly TRBD1 (6 bases). V shed 4 bases and J shed 2 bases, with 21 bases lying between them. Germline V gene lookup returns CDR1 MNHEY and CDR2 SMNVEV (reference sequence). This CDR3 has 17 residues. The CDR3, as DNA: TGTGCCAGCAGTTCATCGAGAGGGGGTGCCCTAACCTACGAGCAGTACTTC. This translates into CASSSSRGGALTYEQYF.

The chain links TRBV9 to TRBJ2-1; D call uncertain. The CDR3 spans 14 residues. Germline CDR1 reads SGDLS; CDR2 reads YYNGEE. The V end was cut by 3 bases, the J end by 0 bases, with 7 bases between. The CDR3 region is CASSGGYSYNEQFF. In nucleotides, the CDR3 is TGTGCCAGCAGCGGGGGTTACTCCTACAATGAGCAGTTCTTC.

The chain couples TRBV7-9 to TRBJ1-1; 8 nucleotides agree with TRBD1. The CDR3 contains 15 residues. Germline lookup yields CDR1 SEHNR and CDR2 FQNEAQ (reference sequence). Trimming at V came to 5 bases and at J to 10 bases, leaving 15 bases not matched to a gene. The CDR3 reads CASSRGSTGDSLAFF. DNA of the CDR3: TGTGCCAGCAGCAGGGGATCGACAGGGGACTCGTTAGCTTTCTTT.

This chain connects TRBV19 to TRBJ1-5, with TRBD1 identical over 8 bases. The CDR3 is 16 amino acids. Trimming removed 4 bases from V and 3 bases from J; junction bases left unmatched: 8. Per the germline V gene, CDR1 is LNHDA and CDR2 is SQIVND (reference sequence). Written as DNA, the CDR3 is TGTGCCAGTAGTAAGATACAGGGGGGTAACAATCAGCCCCAGCATTTT. Residues: CASSKIQGGNNQPQHF.

This chain links TRBV19 with TRBJ1-2; D unclear. This CDR3 has 14 residues. V was pared by 5 bases and J by 0 bases, with 10 bases between. The germline V gene encodes CDR1 LNHDA and CDR2 SQIVND (reference sequence). The DNA of the CDR3 is TGTGCCAGTAGTCTTGGCGCCTCTAACTATGGCTACACCTTC. This translates into CASSLGASNYGYTF.

The chain has TRBV6-4 and TRBJ2-3; D ambiguous. This CDR3 contains 13 residues. Germline loops: CDR1 MRHNA, CDR2 SNTAGT. With 2 bases removed from V and 6 bases from J, the gap between germline ends came to 9 bases. The CDR3 DNA reads TGTGCCAGCAGTGACCCCCCTAATGATACGCAGTATTTT. It specifies CASSDPPNDTQYF.

This clone turned up a few times. The V call is TRBV9, the J call TRBJ1-6; 7 bases agree with TRBD1. Germline trimming cut 4 bases from V and 5 bases from J; bases unmatched to any gene: 6. The CDR3 covers 15 residues. Germline V gives CDR1 SGDLS, CDR2 YYNGEE. DNA for the CDR3: TGTGCCAGCAGCTCCGGGACAGTGCATAATTCACCCCTCCACTTT. This codes for CASSSGTVHNSPLHF.

The rearrangement links TRBV7-2 to TRBJ1-1, with D possibly matching TRBD1 (6 bases). Trimming left V 4 bases short and J 10 bases short, with 22 bases between. Germline V CDR1 and CDR2: SGHTA, FQGNSA. There are 15 residues in the CDR3. CDR3 sequence reads: CASSSGQPRGEGAFF. CDR3 DNA sequence: TGTGCCAGCAGCTCAGGACAGCCTCGGGGTGAAGGAGCTTTCTTT.

This chain joins TRBV6-1 and TRBJ2-4; D perhaps matches TRBD2 (7 bases). Germline CDR1 reads MNHNS; CDR2 reads SASEGT. Trimming stripped 5 bases from V and 1 base from J, with 12 bases between. This CDR3 is built from 15 residues. The CDR3 coding sequence is TGTGCCAGCAGTCCTAGGGGGGGTGCCAAAAACATTCAGTACTTC. Its protein is CASSPRGGAKNIQYF.

The gene calls are TRBV4-1 and TRBJ2-7; 10 bases map to TRBD1. Germline V CDR1 and CDR2: MGHRA, YSYEKL. The CDR3 loop spans 17 amino acids. V trimming: 2 bases; J trimming: 3 bases; junction bases outside the gene matches: 10. DNA of the CDR3: TGCGCCAGCAGCCAACCCCCAGGACAGGGGGATCACTACGAGCAGTACTTC. This encodes CASSQPPGQGDHYEQYF.

The V gene is TRBV11-3, the J gene TRBJ2-5; no clear D. The germline V gene has CDR1 SGHNT and CDR2 YENEEA. The V end lost 2 bases, the J end lost 1 base, and 8 bases lay between the germline ends. The CDR3 has 14 amino acids. The CDR3 reads CASSLSATQETQYF. CDR3 sequence (DNA): TGTGCCAGCAGCTTATCGGCCACCCAAGAGACCCAGTACTTC.

The rearrangement links TRBV27 to TRBJ1-5; D not certain. V was clipped by 5 bases and J by 1 base, with 3 bases between them. The CDR3 runs 12 residues. In germline, CDR1 is MNHEY, CDR2 SMNVEV (reference sequence). For the CDR3, the DNA is TGTGCCAGCAGTCCGAGCAATCAGCCCCAGCATTTT. The encoded protein is CASSPSNQPQHF.

This chain uses TRBV18 with TRBJ1-2, with D unclear. CDR1 KGHSH and CDR2 LQKENI come from the germline V gene. V lost 0 bases to trimming and J lost 2 bases, with 7 bases between them. There are 14 residues in the CDR3. The CDR3 loop is CASSPPAENYGYTF. The CDR3 DNA is TGTGCCAGCTCACCACCGGCTGAAAACTATGGCTACACCTTC.

This sequence joins TRBV18 and TRBJ1-1; D is unresolved. The germline V gene encodes CDR1 KGHSH and CDR2 LQKENI. V dropped 2 bases and J dropped 1 base, with 8 bases sitting between them. The CDR3 totals 14 residues. CDR3 protein: CASSPWGENTEAFF. DNA of the CDR3: TGTGCCAGCTCACCATGGGGAGAGAACACTGAAGCTTTCTTT. The complete variable domain, with remaining parts taken from reference TRBV18 and TRBJ1-1, reads NAGVMQNPRHLVRRRGQEARLRCSPMKGHSHVYWYRQLPEEGLKFMVYLQKENIIDESGMPKERFSAEFPKEGPSILRIQQVVRGDSAAYFCASSPWGENTEAFFGQGTRLTVV.